This T cell receptor beta chain was recovered during a study of early T cells in non-severe SARS-CoV-2 infection. This CDR3 comprises 13 residues. Trimming left V 1 base short and J 3 bases short, with 6 bases between. Germline-derived CDR1 and CDR2 are KGHSH and LQKENI. This clonotype was seen a few times. Individual cDNA molecules were tagged with unique molecular identifiers, the study reported. TCRdb reprocessed the 5' RACE reads with MiXCR, giving one entry per CDR3 protein. In the table there are tens of thousands of distinct CDR3 sequences, about 14% of which are singletons. J is TRBJ2-5 and V is TRBV18; D is perhaps TRBD1 (5 bases). This clonotype was sampled from an adult who was a healthcare worker with PCR-confirmed SARS-CoV-2 infection or an uninfected control (not recorded which). The sample here was whole blood, taken at baseline. In DNA, the CDR3 is TGTGCCAGCTCACCACAGGGGAAAGAGACCCAGTACTTC. This gives the protein CASSPQGKETQYF.